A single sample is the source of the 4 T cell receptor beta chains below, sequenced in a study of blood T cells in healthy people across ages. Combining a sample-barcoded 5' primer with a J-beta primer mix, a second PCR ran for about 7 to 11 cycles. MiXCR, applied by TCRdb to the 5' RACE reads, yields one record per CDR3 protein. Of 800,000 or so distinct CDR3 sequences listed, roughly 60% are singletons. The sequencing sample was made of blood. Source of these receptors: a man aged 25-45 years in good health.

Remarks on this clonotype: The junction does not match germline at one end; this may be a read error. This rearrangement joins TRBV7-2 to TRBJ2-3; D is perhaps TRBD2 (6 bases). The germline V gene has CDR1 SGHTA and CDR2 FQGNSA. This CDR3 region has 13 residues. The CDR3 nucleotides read TGTGCCAGCAGCGTAGCGGGCACAGATACGCAGTATTTT. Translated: CASSVAGTDTQYF.

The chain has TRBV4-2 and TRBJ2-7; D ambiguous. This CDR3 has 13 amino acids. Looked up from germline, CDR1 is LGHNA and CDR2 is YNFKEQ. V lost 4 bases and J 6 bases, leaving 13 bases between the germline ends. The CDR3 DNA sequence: TGTGCCAGCAGCCCCTACTCCGGGTTCGAGCAGTACTTC. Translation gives CASSPYSGFEQYF.

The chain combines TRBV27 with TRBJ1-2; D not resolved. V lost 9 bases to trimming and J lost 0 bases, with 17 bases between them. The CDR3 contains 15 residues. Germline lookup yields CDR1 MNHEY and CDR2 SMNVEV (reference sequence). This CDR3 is CASMLSPATNYGYTF. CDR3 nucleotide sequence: TGTGCCAGTATGTTAAGTCCGGCTACTAACTATGGCTACACCTTC.

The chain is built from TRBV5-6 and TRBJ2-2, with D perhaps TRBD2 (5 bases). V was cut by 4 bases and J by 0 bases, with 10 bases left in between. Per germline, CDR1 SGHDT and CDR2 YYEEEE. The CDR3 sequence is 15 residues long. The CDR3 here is CASSHLSANTGELFF. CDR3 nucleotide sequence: TGTGCCAGCAGCCACCTTAGCGCGAACACCGGGGAGCTGTTTTTT. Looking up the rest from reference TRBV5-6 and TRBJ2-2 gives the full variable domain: DAGVTQSPTHLIKTRGQQVTLRCSPKSGHDTVSWYQQALGQGPQFIFQYYEEEERQRGNFPDRFSGHQFPNYSSELNVNALLLGDSALYLCASSHLSANTGELFFGEGSRLTVL.